The TCR beta chain described here comes from a study of OX40 agonist ivuxolimab in advanced cancers. Assay: immunoSEQ multiplex PCR; the TCRdb copy retains only in-frame clones and omits some. The sample consists of about 59,000 clones, 84% of them appearing once. V lost 4 bases and J 5 bases, leaving 9 bases between the germline ends. This CDR3 spans 12 amino acids. Germline V gene sequence: CDR1 SEHNR, CDR2 FQNEAQ (reference sequence). This clone was found a few times. Distinct nucleotide sequences in the sample also encode this CDR3. The TCR sequence derives from an adult with an advanced solid tumor such as melanoma, head and neck, liver or kidney cancer. The rearrangement uses TRBV7-9 and TRBJ2-7; D possibly matches TRBD1 or TRBD2 (5 bases each). The sample here was CD4+ or CD8+ T cells sorted from blood, taken in a trial of the OX40 agonist ivuxolimab. The CDR3 DNA reads TGTGCCAGCAGCTACGGGACGGACGAGCAGTACTTC. Translating gives CASSYGTDEQYF. Filled out from reference TRBV7-9 and TRBJ2-7, the complete variable domain reads DTGVSQNPRHKITKRGQNVTFRCDPISEHNRLYWYRQTLGQGPEFLTYFQNEAQLEKSRLLSDRFSAERPKGSFSTLEIQRTEQGDSAMYLCASSYGTDEQYFGPGTRLTVT.